The 17 T cell receptor beta chains presented below share a single source sample, sequenced in a study of CD8 T cells in Susac syndrome. Reverse transcription of roughly 0.5 to 1 ug RNA used random hexamers. TCRdb analysed the immunoSEQ multiplex PCR reads with MiXCR anew, one entry per CDR3 protein. This table holds about 110,000 distinct CDR3 sequences, roughly 94% found once. Sequencing was performed on CD8+ T cells from PBMCs. All receptors derive from a human donor with Susac syndrome.

The chain links TRBV2 to TRBJ2-5, with a possible D match to TRBD2 (6 bases). Between the trimmed V and J ends, which lost 5 bases and 6 bases, there was a span of 13 bases. The CDR3 totals 13 residues. CDR1 is SNHLY and CDR2 is FYNNEI in the germline V gene. CDR3 region: CASSHRLVQTQYF. The CDR3 nucleotides read TGTGCCAGCAGTCACCGACTAGTACAGACCCAGTACTTC.

The chain recombines TRBV2 with TRBJ2-7, with D unresolved. The CDR3 spans 13 residues. V shed 4 bases and J shed 2 bases, with 9 bases lying between them. CDR1 and CDR2 from the germline V gene are SNHLY and FYNNEI. The CDR3 reads CASSGVSAYEQYF. The DNA of the CDR3 is TGTGCCAGCAGTGGCGTTTCCGCCTACGAGCAGTACTTC.

The V call is TRBV27, the J call TRBJ2-5; TRBD2 aligns across 7 bases. Trimming removed 3 bases from V and 7 bases from J; junction bases left unmatched: 8. The CDR3 contains 14 residues. The V gene's germline CDR1 is MNHEY and CDR2 SMNVEV (reference sequence). CDR3 in amino acids: CASSFSGPGGTQYF. Here the CDR3 DNA reads TGTGCCAGCAGTTTTTCGGGCCCGGGGGGGACCCAGTACTTC.

V gene TRBV4-1 combines with J gene TRBJ2-7, with D perhaps given as TRBD1 or TRBD2 (6 bases each). CDR3 length equals 13 residues. The ends were cut back, 5 bases at V and 6 bases at J, with 14 bases in the middle. Germline V gene sequence: CDR1 MGHRA, CDR2 YSYEKL. CDR3 sequence (DNA): TGCGCCAGCAGCTACCCGGGGGCGGGCGAGCAGTACTTC. It codes for CASSYPGAGEQYF.

The chain carries TRBV2 and TRBJ2-1; TRBD2 might be the D (6 bases). The germline V and J ends were trimmed by 5 bases and 7 bases, with 9 bases remaining between them. This CDR3 is 12 amino acids long. Looked up from germline, CDR1 is SNHLY and CDR2 is FYNNEI. In nucleotides, the CDR3 is TGTGCCAGCAGTCTTGGGACTAATGAGCAGTTCTTC. This translates into CASSLGTNEQFF. Full variable domain (remainder filled in from reference TRBV2 and TRBJ2-1): EPEVTQTPSHQVTQMGQEVILRCVPISNHLYFYWYRQILGQKVEFLVSFYNNEISEKSEIFDDQFSVERPDGSNFTLKIRSTKLEDSAMYFCASSLGTNEQFFGPGTRLTVL.

The chain combines TRBV9 with TRBJ1-5; D may be TRBD1 (6 bases). V dropped 4 bases and J dropped 12 bases, with 17 bases sitting between them. The CDR3 covers 13 residues. In germline, CDR1 is SGDLS, CDR2 YYNGEE. CDR3: CASSLRDILLQHF. The CDR3 nucleotides are TGTGCCAGCAGCCTCCGGGACATTTTACTCCAGCATTTT.

The chain employs TRBV5-4 and TRBJ2-1, with 10 bases fitting TRBD2. V shed 5 bases and J 4 bases; nucleotides not matched to a gene: 6. The CDR3 spans 15 residues. Germline values: CDR1 SGHNT, CDR2 YYREEE (reference sequence). The CDR3 DNA reads TGTGCCAGCAGGGATGGGACTAGCGTTTACAATGAGCAGTTCTTC. The encoded protein is CASRDGTSVYNEQFF. Filled out from reference TRBV5-4 and TRBJ2-1, the complete variable domain reads ETGVTQSPTHLIKTRGQQVTLRCSSQSGHNTVSWYQQALGQGPQFIFQYYREEENGRGNFPPRFSGLQFPNYSSELNVNALELDDSALYLCASRDGTSVYNEQFFGPGTRLTVL.

The chain employs TRBV11-2 and TRBJ2-3, with D hard to call. There are 15 residues in the CDR3. From germline, CDR1 is SGHAT and CDR2 FQNNGV. V shed 6 bases and J shed 2 bases, with 15 bases lying between them. CDR3 loop: CASRRRSRPTDTQYF. CDR3 bases: TGTGCCAGCAGGCGTCGGTCCAGGCCCACAGATACGCAGTATTTT.

This chain joins TRBV7-3 and TRBJ2-3; 11 bases are a match to TRBD2. The CDR3 length is 16 residues. V trimming: 5 bases; J trimming: 0 bases; junction bases outside the gene matches: 4. The germline CDR1 and CDR2 sequences are SGHTA and FQGTGA. CDR3 DNA sequence: TGTGCCAGCAGCCCCACTAGCGGGGGAAGCACAGATACGCAGTATTTT. Translating it yields CASSPTSGGSTDTQYF.

This clonotype has only one observation. The chain uses TRBV29-1 and TRBJ2-7; D might be TRBD1 (5 bases). The CDR3 is 12 residues long. The germline gives CDR1 SQVTM, CDR2 ANQGSEA. With 6 bases removed from V and 3 bases from J, the gap between germline ends came to 12 bases. The CDR3 DNA reads TGCAGCGTCAGGGTTAGTGGCTACGAGCAGTACTTC. Its protein product is CSVRVSGYEQYF.

This clonotype was seen just once. The V call is TRBV6-6, the J call TRBJ1-5, with D uncertain. Trimming removed 5 bases at V and 5 bases at J, with 10 bases between. From germline, CDR1 is MNHNY and CDR2 SVGAGI (reference sequence). This CDR3 is 13 amino acids long. In DNA form, the CDR3 reads TGTGCCAGCAGTCAAGGGCCCGATCAGCCCCAGCATTTT. Its translation: CASSQGPDQPQHF.

This clonotype was counted a single time. The chain joins TRBV7-2 to TRBJ2-5, with 9 nucleotides matching TRBD2. V lost 8 bases to trimming and J lost 2 bases; unmatched junction nucleotides: 3. There are 13 residues in the CDR3. Germline assignment: CDR1 SGHTA and CDR2 FQGNSA. CDR3 DNA: TGTGCCAGCTCAACTAGCGGGCAAGAGACCCAGTACTTC. Protein product: CASSTSGQETQYF. The full variable domain, in which reference TRBV7-2 and TRBJ2-5 provide the parts outside the CDR3, is GAGVSQSPSNKVTEKGKDVELRCDPISGHTALYWYRQSLGQGLEFLIYFQGNSAPDKSGLPSDRFSAERTGGSVSTLTIQRTQQEDSAVYLCASSTSGQETQYFGPGTRLLVL.

This chain connects TRBV19 to TRBJ1-1; 8 positions agree with TRBD1. Germline CDR1 and CDR2: LNHDA and SQIVND (reference sequence). The CDR3 loop spans 14 amino acids. V trimming: 3 bases; J trimming: 1 base; junction bases outside the gene matches: 1. CDR3 DNA: TGTGCCAGTAGTATCGGACAGGGGAACACTGAAGCTTTCTTT. Encoded protein: CASSIGQGNTEAFF.

The chain combines TRBV12-3 or TRBV12-4 with TRBJ1-2; possible D gene TRBD1, 5 bases. Trimming shortened V by 2 bases and J by 0 bases, and 16 bases separated the two germline ends. The CDR3 loop spans 17 amino acids. In nucleotides, the CDR3 is TGTGCCAGCAGTTTAACCTTAAGGGGACGGACTAACTATGGCTACACCTTC. It translates to CASSLTLRGRTNYGYTF.

V is TRBV20-1 and J is TRBJ2-7; TRBD1 might be the D (6 bases). The CDR3 is 13 residues long. Trimming left V 4 bases short and J 2 bases short, with 12 bases between. Germline CDR1 DFQATT, CDR2 SNEGSKA (reference sequence). The CDR3 reads CSATGTLTYEQYF. CDR3 nucleotide sequence: TGCAGTGCTACTGGGACACTTACCTACGAGCAGTACTTC.

The V and J genes are TRBV11-2 and TRBJ2-1, with 9 bases fitting TRBD2. Germline V gene data show CDR1 as SGHAT and CDR2 as FQNNGV. This CDR3 is 16 amino acids long. V gave up 2 bases and J gave up 1 base; unmatched junction bases: 3. CDR3 sequence (DNA): TGTGCCAGCAGCTTAATGACTAGCGGATCCTACAATGAGCAGTTCTTC. It codes for CASSLMTSGSYNEQFF.

The chain carries TRBV9 and TRBJ1-5; D is perhaps TRBD1 (6 bases). Germline assignment: CDR1 SGDLS and CDR2 YYNGEE. V was pared by 4 bases and J by 7 bases, with 18 bases between. This CDR3 is built from 15 residues. CDR3 bases: TGTGCCAGCAGCCCCGGTTGGGGGGCAGGGCAGCCCCAGCATTTT. Its translation is CASSPGWGAGQPQHF.